The rows below give T cell receptor beta chains drawn from one sample of a study of spatial heterogeneity in lung cancer. TCRdb reprocessed the 5' RACE reads via MiXCR and lists one record per CDR3 protein. The profile shows about 42,000 distinct CDR3 sequences, roughly 7% of them singletons. The specimen comprised PBMCs, sampled at surgery. These receptors were collected from a female donor with early-stage non-small cell lung cancer. CDR3s include the opening cysteine and the closing phenylalanine or tryptophan. A D gene is named only where the DNA matches it firmly. Size values are once, few and many counts, or a class for expanded clones, and some rows have none.

j_call v_call d_call clone_size cdr3_aa cdr3_nt
TRBJ1-3 TRBV5-1 NA few CASSLEGSTGNTIYF TGCGCCAGCAGCTTGGAGGGCAGCACTGGAAACACCATATATTTT
TRBJ2-5 TRBV6-2/TRBV6-3 TRBD2 many CASSTPASGFQETQYF TGTGCCAGCAGTACCCCAGCTAGCGGCTTTCAAGAGACCCAGTACTTC
TRBJ1-5 TRBV5-5 NA few CASSLVQGSQPQHF TGTGCCAGCAGCTTGGTACAGGGTAGTCAGCCCCAGCATTTT
TRBJ1-6 TRBV7-9 NA few CASSLAASRSPLHF TGTGCCAGCAGCTTAGCGGCTTCCCGCTCACCCCTCCACTTT
TRBJ2-3 TRBV10-1 NA many CASSRTQSTDTQYF TGCGCCAGCAGTCGAACGCAGAGCACAGATACGCAGTATTTT
TRBJ2-3 TRBV29-1 NA many CSVESHTDTQYF TGCAGCGTTGAATCCCACACAGATACGCAGTATTTT
TRBJ1-4 TRBV4-3 NA NA CASSLISGNNEKLFF TGCGCCAGCAGCCTCATTTCGGGGAATAATGAAAAACTGTTTTTT
TRBJ1-5 TRBV7-2 TRBD1 many CASSLQGQSNQPQHF TGTGCCAGCAGCTTACAGGGACAGTCCAATCAGCCCCAGCATTTT
TRBJ2-2 TRBV6-6 TRBD1 few CASSRGQGDNTGELFF TGTGCCAGCAGCCGAGGACAGGGGGATAACACCGGGGAGCTGTTTTTT
TRBJ1-2 TRBV4-3 NA many CASSQAQGINYGYTF TGCGCCAGCAGCCAAGCGCAGGGGATCAACTATGGCTACACCTTC
TRBJ2-1 TRBV12-3/TRBV12-4 TRBD2 NA CASSLSSGGYNEQFF TGTGCCAGCAGTTTATCTAGCGGGGGGTACAATGAGCAGTTCTTC
TRBJ2-3 TRBV7-3 NA NA CASSLMGGSTDTQYF TGTGCCAGCAGCTTAATGGGCGGAAGCACAGATACGCAGTATTTT
TRBJ1-5 TRBV4-1 NA many CASSGGQGSGMQPQHF TGCGCCAGCAGCGGGGGGCAGGGGTCTGGTATGCAGCCCCAGCATTTT
TRBJ2-5 TRBV27 NA many CASSSYSQETQYF TGTGCCAGCAGTTCATACAGCCAAGAGACCCAGTACTTC
TRBJ2-1 TRBV24-1 TRBD1 many CATSDYTGAQFF TGTGCCACCAGTGACTATACAGGGGCTCAGTTCTTC